This T cell receptor (beta chain) was recorded in a study of read filtering for tumor transcriptome and immune sequencing (dated by TCRdb to about 2020). Regarding the research as a whole: The cohort had around 16 male and approximately 13 female patients with a mean age of roughly 66 years, ranging from 47 to 80. After DNase treatment, whole-transcriptome libraries were prepared using the TruSeq RNA Access Library Prep Kit. TCR-region mapped reads per sample ranged from about 4 to 10.27 million with IR-seq versus only about 75 to 1,400 with RNA-seq. One main goal was a read-filtering strategy for immune repertoire data, in particular deciding whether clonotypes backed by only one read should be removed. The study compared TCR repertoires from targeted immune repertoire sequencing and bulk whole-transcriptome sequencing run on the same bone marrow samples. By revised international staging, roughly eight patients were R-ISS I, about 16 were R-ISS II and about seven were R-ISS III.

General study outcomes and caveats: The sorted CD138-negative fraction was composed of a mixed bone marrow immune population rather than of purified T cells. IR-seq captured clonotypes at much higher depth and more reliably than RNA-seq, and smaller IR-seq throughput sufficed to identify most shared clonotypes. Removing single-read clonotypes increased the correlation between IR-seq and RNA-seq shared clonotype proportions. In IR-seq, roughly 79% of clonotypes but approximately 3.2% of total reads were represented by single-read clonotypes, whereas in RNA-seq, 60% to 75% of clonotypes and about 40% of reads were represented by single-read clonotypes.

CDR1 and CDR2, per the germline V gene (reference sequence), are SEHNR and FQNEAQ. V sheds 1 base and J sheds 6 bases, leaving 12 bases between their ends. The CDR3 covers 15 residues, taking in both the cysteine and the phenylalanine. CDR3 DNA only is kept here, 45 bases in frame from base 1. Every patient had bone marrow sampled at the time of active disease. Isolation of bone marrow mononuclear cells was performed by Ficoll-Hypaque density gradient centrifugation. Myeloma plasma cells were removed and CD138-negative cells were obtained by negative selection following labeling with CD138 magnetic microbeads on a MACS separator. Flow cytometry with CD138 antibodies on an Attune NxT was used to check how pure the isolated cells were. TRIzol reagent was used to extract total RNA, and a NanoDrop spectrophotometer was used to quantify the extracted RNA. For each patient, paired RNA-seq and IR-seq were run on the CD138-negative bone marrow sample from that patient.

Worth noting for this clonotype: Its specific antigen is unknown. No base quality information exists; no much larger clone differs at one position.

TCR libraries were built from approximately 0.4 ug RNA with the Immunoverse kit, using molecular barcoded adaptors covering alpha/delta and beta/gamma chains. TCR library preparation was performed with the same RNA that was used for transcriptome sequencing. Sequencing of the TCR libraries was done on an Illumina HiSeq 4000 with 2 x 150 cycles. As for the original processing: With MiXCR, TCR reads were aligned to human V, D, J and C references and assembled into CDR3 clonotypes, with quality filtering and error correction included. Clonotype counts and gene usage diversity were analyzed with the tcR package in R. For inspection of raw mapping reads, RNA-seq reads were mapped by STAR aligner version 2.5.3a onto GRCh37 of the human genome. To test how sequencing depth affected the clonotypes detected, IR-seq fastq files were randomly downsampled with Seqtk 1.3. TCRdb reprocessed the public reads (quality trimming at Q25 with fastp, clone calling with MiXCR) and kept in-frame beta chains. A single entry per CDR3 protein holds the most common genes and DNA from its merged rows. The V and J calls reflect TCRdb's pipeline rather than the authors' work. This sample gives tens of thousands of distinct CDR3 sequences in total; about a fifth of them show up just once. Of the sample, around 15% falls within the top ten clones.

Sequences were obtained from a population of CD138-negative cells sorted from bone marrow. Taken with the paper, the label for cell subset or site translates to: bone marrow mononuclear cells depleted of CD138+ plasma/myeloma cells by negative magnetic selection. The chain is encoded by TRBV7-9 joined to TRBJ1-4, with no confidently assigned D gene. The source is a donor at least 40 years old with multiple myeloma. The CDR3 corresponds to CASSLGMGIYEKLFF. The DNA is TGTGCCAGCAGCTTAGGGATGGGGATTTATGAAAAACTGTTTTTT.